This T cell receptor (beta chain) was obtained from a study of graft-versus-host responses after intestinal transplantation (TCRdb year 2021). Background on the whole study: Recipients received multivisceral, liver-intestinal, or isolated intestinal transplants. Every recipient was given anti-thymocyte globulin induction, followed by 2 to 4 years of maintenance tacrolimus and steroids. Graft-versus-host and host-versus-graft alloreactive T cell clones were tracked in the graft, circulation and bone marrow after intestinal transplantation using bulk TCR-beta CDR3 sequencing. To identify alloreactive clones, pre-transplant mixed lymphocyte reaction products were sequenced and then compared with unstimulated pre-transplant donor and recipient T cells. A cohort of approximately 23 intestinal transplant recipients, including one retransplant, was enrolled, and a few patients lacking pretransplant specimens were excluded. A peak of at least 4% donor T cells among recipient peripheral blood mononuclear cells was the definition used for donor T cell macrochimerism. Samples from three later patients were sequenced in-house on an Illumina MiSeq with MiXCR processing rather than by the commercial service.

This clone is judged medium-sized (0.01 to 0.1%). Nothing much larger sits one base from this clone, and base qualities are not available. According to the study, the label for this sample's time point signals: cells obtained before transplantation from donor or recipient. Mixed lymphocyte reactions plated some 200,000 CFSE-labeled pre-transplant responders with some 200,000 irradiated violet-dye-labeled stimulators and were cultured for about 6 days. Proliferating CD3+CD4+CFSE-low and CD3+CD8+CFSE-low responder cells were FACS-sorted on a BD Influx sorter after the mixed lymphocyte reaction. The library was generated by the immunoSEQ multiplex PCR assay. For most patients, genomic DNA was isolated with the Qiagen DNeasy Blood and Tissue Kit and sent frozen to Adaptive Biotechnologies for TCR sequencing. For most patients, high-throughput TCR-beta CDR3 sequencing of genomic DNA was performed by Adaptive Biotechnologies. The original methods were these. TCR sequencing data for some 17 patients were retrieved from Adaptive's ImmunoSEQ software; a few other patients were processed with MiXCR and VDJtools. To correct CD4 versus CD8 sorting errors, sequences present in both subsets at a frequency ratio below 5:1 were removed. CDR3 nucleotide sequences shared between donor and recipient were removed because their origin could not be assigned. At least 2-fold expansion over unstimulated cells and a minimum CFSE-low frequency of 0.002% (template counts) or 0.001% (read counts) were required for clones to be classified as alloreactive. Clones were considered mappable if detected in sequenced pre-transplant spleen, lymph node, or MLR CFSE-low populations of the donor or recipient. Cumulative frequency of alloreactive clones was calculated as a percentage of all sequences weighted by copy number. In TCRdb, the immuneACCESS table is reduced to in-frame sequences with V and J assigned. These tables do not hold every clone; where another copy was compared, an unresolved V gene accounts for under half, and the others remain unexplained. D and trimming were read from the DNA, whereas the V and J calls and clone size are those reported in that table. This sample comprises roughly 14,000 clones, about 33% of them detected only once. The ten most abundant clones make up more than 1.5% of the sample.

The CDR3 sequence holds 16 residues, the cysteine and phenylalanine included. The CDR3 DNA has 48 bases and is translated from base 1. CDR1 and CDR2 are read off the germline V gene as SNHLY and FYNNEI. The V end loses 1 base and the J end loses 0 bases, and a stretch of 10 bases separates them. General conclusions and limits of the study: In patients with donor T cell macrochimerism, the allografts had high GvH to HvG T cell clonal ratios. GvH clones were found in recipient bone marrow, and some of the GvH clones appeared earlier in ileal mucosa or blood, which is consistent with an intestinal mucosal origin. The relatively low number and heterogeneity of intestinal transplant patients limited the conclusions. Early after transplant, peak levels of circulating GvH clones were associated with declines in HvG clones.

This sequence was found in a human patient who received an intestinal transplant. The chain couples TRBV2 to TRBJ1-3, with a weak D call of TRBD1 (5 bases match). The material was alloreactive CD8+ T cells from a mixed lymphocyte reaction culture, obtained before intestinal transplant. According to the study, the label for this sample's cell subset or site signals: CFSE-low proliferating T cells sorted from approximately six-day pre-transplant mixed lymphocyte reaction (GvH or HvG direction). Here the CDR3 is given as CASSEERQGSGNTIYF. DNA sequence: TGTGCCAGCAGTGAAGAGAGGCAGGGCTCTGGAAACACCATATATTTT.